Listed below are T cell receptor beta chains from one sample, sequenced in a study of Graves' ophthalmopathy and Graves' hyperthyroidism. Via MiXCR, TCRdb re-called the multiplex PCR reads, giving one row per CDR3 protein. This sample carries some 400,000 distinct CDR3 sequences, about 17% of them seen once, and the ten largest clones take roughly 1.6%. The sequencing sample was made of peripheral blood. The receptors shown here come from a woman younger than 35 with Graves' ophthalmopathy. Both conserved end residues are part of each CDR3. D genes are given only for firm matches. Clone size is given for some rows only: seen once, a few or many times, or a class if the clone is expanded.

cdr3_nt | cdr3_aa | j_call | v_call | d_call | clone_size
TGTGCCAGCAGCGGATCGGGAAACATTCAGTACTTC | CASSGSGNIQYF | TRBJ2-4 | TRBV7-9 | - | many
TGTGCCAGCAGGAGCCTCCTAGGAGGGACTAAACTTAACACTGAAGCTTTCTTT | CASRSLLGGTKLNTEAFF | TRBJ1-1 | TRBV27 | - | -
TGTGCCAGCAGTTTAGAGACAGGGGGTCGAAACGAGCAGTACTTC | CASSLETGGRNEQYF | TRBJ2-7 | TRBV12-3/TRBV12-4 | TRBD1 | few
TGTGCCAGCAGTTTATTCGTTCGGGACCAAGAGACCCAGTACTTC | CASSLFVRDQETQYF | TRBJ2-5 | TRBV12-3/TRBV12-4 | - | -
TGTGCCAGTAGTATAAGGACAGGGCGACGCTACCTCAATCAGCCCCAGCATTTT | CASSIRTGRRYLNQPQHF | TRBJ1-5 | TRBV19 | TRBD1 | many
TGTGCCAGCAGTTACTCGATAACCGGGGCGAACACTGAAGCTTTCTTT | CASSYSITGANTEAFF | TRBJ1-1 | TRBV6-5 | - | many
TGTGCCAGCAGCTTAAGGGGGACAGTCCCCAATCAGCCCCAGCATTTT | CASSLRGTVPNQPQHF | TRBJ1-5 | TRBV7-8 | TRBD1 | many
TGTGCCAGCAGCTTAGCCCAGGGTACCTACGAGCAGTACTTC | CASSLAQGTYEQYF | TRBJ2-7 | TRBV7-2 | - | many
TGTGCCAGCAGCTTAGCGTTTGAGCAGTACTTC | CASSLAFEQYF | TRBJ2-7 | TRBV7-8 | - | few
TGTGCCAGCAGCAAGGGACGGGATCAGCCCCAGCATTTT | CASSKGRDQPQHF | TRBJ1-5 | TRBV7-2 | - | many
TGTGCCAGCACCCCGACTAGCGGGATCTCCGAGCAGTACTTC | CASTPTSGISEQYF | TRBJ2-7 | TRBV6-7 | TRBD2 | -
TGTGCCAGCAGTGGGGACCCAGCCTACGAGCAGTACTTC | CASSGDPAYEQYF | TRBJ2-7 | TRBV6-1 | - | few
TGTGCCAGCAGTGAGGGACTAGCGGACAACTACGAGCAGTACTTC | CASSEGLADNYEQYF | TRBJ2-7 | TRBV6-1 | TRBD2 | -
TGTGCCAGCACACGGGACCCCGGGGGGTACGAGCAGTACTTC | CASTRDPGGYEQYF | TRBJ2-7 | TRBV6-1 | TRBD2 | -
TGTGCCAGCAGCCGAAACTACCCAGGGGGCGACGGGGTGCAGTACTTC | CASSRNYPGGDGVQYF | TRBJ2-7 | TRBV7-2 | TRBD1 | many
TGTGCCAGCAGGACCGAACAGGGGGGATCCTACGAGCAGTACTTC | CASRTEQGGSYEQYF | TRBJ2-7 | TRBV12-3/TRBV12-4 | TRBD1 | many
TGTGCCAGCAGTTACGGACAGGGAAACTACGAGCAGTACTTC | CASSYGQGNYEQYF | TRBJ2-7 | TRBV6-5 | TRBD1 | -
TGCAGTGCTTGGTCCAGCGGGGCGTCCTACGAGCAGTACTTC | CSAWSSGASYEQYF | TRBJ2-7 | TRBV20-1 | TRBD2 | many
TGTGCTAGCAGCTTAGTGCCCCAGGGGCGAGAGACCCAGTACTTC | CASSLVPQGRETQYF | TRBJ2-5 | TRBV7-7 | - | -
TGTGCCAGCAGCTGGAGGATAGGCAATCAGCCCCAGCATTTT | CASSWRIGNQPQHF | TRBJ1-5 | TRBV12-3/TRBV12-4 | - | -